The clone carrying this TCR beta chain was seen only once. Only in-frame clones appear in the TCRdb table, and some are missing; sequencing was by immunoSEQ multiplex PCR. The data hold some 80,000 clones, with roughly nine tenths observed a single time. This CDR3 comprises 12 residues. CDR1 is ENHRY, CDR2 SYGVKD, per germline. V was trimmed by 5 bases and J by 5 bases, leaving 8 bases between them. The data were obtained in a study of T cell changes during pregnancy in multiple sclerosis. This TCR came from a female donor with multiple sclerosis, enrolled in a pregnancy study. The chain recombines TRBV10-3 with TRBJ2-3, with D possibly being TRBD2 (5 bases). The sequencing used peripheral blood, collected in the first trimester of pregnancy. The CDR3 DNA is TGTGCCATCAGTCGTGAGGGAGATACGCAGTATTTT. Protein: CAISREGDTQYF.